A selection of T cell receptor beta chains follows, all from one sample in a study of CD8 T cells in ankylosing spondylitis. Each CDR3 protein gets one entry after TCRdb re-called the 5' RACE reads with MiXCR. Among a few hundred thousand distinct CDR3 sequences, roughly 18% were seen once, and the ten largest hold around 30%. Sample: blood, either unsorted or a sorted T cell fraction (not recorded which). These receptor sequences come from a male donor with ankylosing spondylitis or in good health (not recorded which). Each CDR3 is given with its conserved first and last residue. D genes are given only for firm matches. Expanded clones are given a class, and other clones once, few, many or no size at all.

D: TRBD1; V: TRBV4-3; size: NA; J: TRBJ2-5; CDR3: CASSQDWDRVGETQYF; DNA: TGCGCCAGCAGCCAAGATTGGGACAGGGTAGGGGAGACCCAGTACTTC
D: TRBD1; V: TRBV11-2; size: NA; J: TRBJ1-1; CDR3: CASSWDGTAEAFF; DNA: TGTGCCAGCAGCTGGGATGGGACAGCAGAAGCTTTCTTT
D: NA; V: TRBV9; size: few; J: TRBJ1-5; CDR3: CASSVVPYFSNQPQHF; DNA: TGTGCCAGCAGCGTAGTCCCTTACTTTAGCAATCAGCCCCAGCATTTT
D: NA; V: TRBV5-1; size: NA; J: TRBJ2-2; CDR3: CASNGANTGELFF; DNA: TGCGCCAGCAATGGGGCGAACACCGGGGAGCTGTTTTTT
D: NA; V: TRBV12-3/TRBV12-4; size: NA; J: TRBJ2-7; CDR3: CASSLASPRGEQYF; DNA: TGTGCCAGCAGTTTAGCGTCCCCTAGGGGCGAGCAGTACTTC
D: TRBD1; V: TRBV5-1; size: NA; J: TRBJ1-4; CDR3: CASSLRGLDEKLFF; DNA: TGCGCCAGCAGCCTCAGGGGGTTGGATGAAAAACTGTTTTTT
D: TRBD1; V: TRBV7-2; size: many; J: TRBJ2-7; CDR3: CASNHRQGSYEQYF; DNA: TGTGCCAGCAACCACCGACAGGGTTCCTACGAGCAGTACTTC
D: TRBD1; V: TRBV11-2; size: NA; J: TRBJ2-1; CDR3: CASSFGTGGMSFF; DNA: TGTGCCAGCAGCTTCGGGACAGGGGGTATGTCATTCTTC
D: NA; V: TRBV6-2/TRBV6-3; size: NA; J: TRBJ2-5; CDR3: CASSYWAQEETKYF; DNA: TGTGCCAGCAGTTACTGGGCGCAGGAAGAGACCAAGTACTTC
D: NA; V: TRBV27; size: NA; J: TRBJ1-5; CDR3: CASGPTGLNQPQHF; DNA: TGTGCCAGCGGCCCAACAGGGCTCAATCAGCCCCAGCATTTT